Shown below are 15 T cell receptor beta chains from a single sample sequenced in a study of control samples from healthy donors and cancer patients (TCRdb year 2020). Library preparation was by the immunoSEQ multiplex PCR assay. The table comes from immuneACCESS by way of TCRdb, which keeps in-frame sequences with V and J called. Part of the clones is missing from these tables; in studies checked, under half for an unresolved V gene and the rest for unknown reasons. In all, the sample holds 91,000 or so clones, and approximately 91% of those were seen once. The ten largest clones capture around 0.9% of the sample. The sample comprised blood. These receptors were taken from a woman younger than 45 in good health.

This clone was recorded once. This chain links TRBV3-1 (or the pseudogene TRBV3-2) with TRBJ1-3; 10 bases agree with TRBD1. V was clipped by 3 bases and J by 1 base; unmatched bases: 0. The germline gives CDR1 LGHDT, CDR2 YNNKEL (reference sequence). This CDR3 spans 15 amino acids. The CDR3 coding sequence is TGTGCCAGCAGCCAGGACAGGGGGTCTGGAAACACCATATATTTT. This gives the protein CASSQDRGSGNTIYF.

V gene TRBV5-1 combines with J gene TRBJ2-7; the D is unclear. V was clipped by 0 bases and J by 0 bases, with 10 bases between them. Germline lookup yields CDR1 SGHRS and CDR2 YFSETQ. This CDR3 has 15 residues. CDR3 sequence reads: CASSLAPPYSYEQYF. The CDR3, as DNA: TGCGCCAGCAGCTTGGCCCCACCCTACTCCTACGAGCAGTACTTC.

This chain connects TRBV28 to TRBJ2-7; tentatively, D is TRBD2 (8 bases). Per germline, CDR1 MDHEN and CDR2 SYDVKM. The CDR3 has 15 amino acids. V was pared by 10 bases and J by 4 bases, with 23 bases between. CDR3: CATLPGGTSGYEQYF. DNA of the CDR3: TGTGCCACCCTACCAGGGGGGACTAGTGGTTACGAGCAGTACTTC.

In the case of this clone: Other DNA sequences from this sample encode an identical CDR3 as well. The chain links TRBV18 to TRBJ1-2; maybe TRBD1 (5 bases). CDR1 and CDR2 (germline): KGHSH, LQKENI. Trimming took 3 bases from V and 2 from J, leaving 10 bases between them. The CDR3 covers 14 residues. CDR3 in DNA: TGTGCCAGCTCACCGGACAAGGGAAACTATGGCTACACCTTC. Translated: CASSPDKGNYGYTF.

This rearrangement joins TRBV27 to TRBJ1-2; D gene uncertain. CDR3 length equals 13 residues. V was pared by 3 bases and J by 4 bases, with 9 bases between. The germline CDR1 and CDR2 sequences are MNHEY and SMNVEV (reference sequence). The CDR3: CASSLGSGYGYTF. The CDR3 bases are TGTGCCAGCAGTTTGGGTAGTGGCTATGGCTACACCTTC.

In this sample, this clone turned up once. V usage is TRBV6-5 and J usage is TRBJ1-5, with 8 bases that match TRBD1. J gave up 5 bases and V 8 bases, and 8 bases lay outside the gene matches. This CDR3 contains 14 residues. Germline V gives CDR1 MNHEY, CDR2 SVGAGI. The DNA for the CDR3 is TGTGCCAGCCGAAAAACACAGGGGGATCAGCCCCAGCATTTT. It encodes CASRKTQGDQPQHF.

The chain employs TRBV5-6 and TRBJ2-1; D uncertain. V lost 3 bases, J lost 2 bases, and 15 bases lay in between. Germline CDR1 is SGHDT and CDR2 is YYEEEE. This CDR3 has 16 amino acids. Written as DNA, the CDR3 is TGTGCCAGCAGCTCCCCATCCTCGAGTACCTACAATGAGCAGTTCTTC. It is translated as CASSSPSSSTYNEQFF. Full variable domain (missing parts from reference TRBV5-6 and TRBJ2-1): DAGVTQSPTHLIKTRGQQVTLRCSPKSGHDTVSWYQQALGQGPQFIFQYYEEEERQRGNFPDRFSGHQFPNYSSELNVNALLLGDSALYLCASSSPSSSTYNEQFFGPGTRLTVL.

V and J are TRBV4-1 and TRBJ2-3, with D possibly TRBD2 on 5 matching bases. The V end was cut by 5 bases, the J end by 0 bases, with 18 bases between. The CDR3 extends over 17 amino acids. Germline assignment: CDR1 MGHRA and CDR2 YSYEKL. The CDR3 DNA sequence: TGCGCCAGCAGCTTGGCGGGCCCCTATGTAAGCACAGATACGCAGTATTTT. Residues: CASSLAGPYVSTDTQYF.

The chain joins TRBV28 to TRBJ1-2; TRBD1 aligns across 10 bases. CDR1 MDHEN and CDR2 SYDVKM come from the germline V gene. The J segment lost 4 bases and the V segment lost 2 bases, leaving 7 bases of the junction unmatched. This CDR3 has 16 amino acids. CDR3 nucleotides: TGTGCCAGCAGTTTAGTCGGGACAGGGGTTTTCTATGGCTACACCTTC. Translation gives CASSLVGTGVFYGYTF.

The chain uses TRBV4-1 and TRBJ1-1, with TRBD1 identical over 7 bases. Germline V gene data show CDR1 as MGHRA and CDR2 as YSYEKL. With V trimmed by 5 bases and J by 0 bases, 9 bases remained unmatched. The CDR3 loop spans 16 amino acids. CDR3 residues: CASSSPDRPLNTEAFF. The CDR3 DNA is TGCGCCAGCAGCAGCCCGGACAGGCCCTTGAACACTGAAGCTTTCTTT.

The chain combines TRBV29-1 with TRBJ2-7; D not resolved. V was shortened by 4 bases and J by 5 bases, with 9 bases between the two germline ends. This CDR3 is 11 amino acids long. The germline V gene has CDR1 SQVTM and CDR2 ANQGSEA. The CDR3: CSVASSHEQYF. CDR3 nucleotide sequence: TGCAGCGTTGCCAGTTCCCACGAGCAGTACTTC.

The J gene is TRBJ1-1, the V gene TRBV25-1; the D is unclear. V was trimmed by 7 bases and J by 4 bases, leaving 13 bases between them. This CDR3 is built from 13 residues. Looked up from germline, CDR1 is MGHDK and CDR2 is SYGVNS. The CDR3 reads CASTGHSGTEAFF. In DNA, the CDR3 is TGTGCCAGCACCGGGCACTCGGGCACTGAAGCTTTCTTT.

The V gene is TRBV7-8, the J gene TRBJ2-7; D assignment may be TRBD1 or TRBD2 (5 bases each). The germline gives CDR1 SGHVS, CDR2 FQNEAQ. CDR3 length equals 14 residues. V was pared by 7 bases and J by 1 base, with 14 bases between. The CDR3 region is CASTGRDPSYEQYF. The DNA of the CDR3 is TGTGCCAGCACCGGCCGGGACCCATCCTACGAGCAGTACTTC.

This sequence joins TRBV6-5 and TRBJ2-2; D is uncertain. Germline-derived CDR1 and CDR2 are MNHEY and SVGAGI. V lost 2 bases and J lost 7, with 5 bases in between. This CDR3 has 12 residues. Here the CDR3 reads CASSYGVGELFF. CDR3 bases: TGTGCCAGCAGTTACGGGGTCGGGGAGCTGTTTTTT.

The rearrangement uses TRBV7-3 and TRBJ2-1, with 7 bases lining up with TRBD2. The germline gives CDR1 SGHTA, CDR2 FQGTGA. The CDR3 length is 16 residues. With V trimmed by 4 bases and J by 2 bases, 8 bases remained unmatched. CDR3 DNA: TGTGCCAGCAGCTCCTCTAGCGGTGTTACCTACAATGAGCAGTTCTTC. Translating it yields CASSSSSGVTYNEQFF. The complete variable domain, with remaining parts taken from reference TRBV7-3 and TRBJ2-1, reads GAGVSQTPSNKVTEKGKYVELRCDPISGHTALYWYRQSLGQGPEFLIYFQGTGAADDSGLPNDRFFAVRPEGSVSTLKIQRTERGDSAVYLCASSSSSGVTYNEQFFGPGTRLTVL.